The 9 T cell receptor beta chains listed next were all sequenced from one sample in a study of blood T cell repertoires in COVID-19. Measured with immunoSEQ multiplex PCR; TCRdb has only the in-frame clones, and not every one. The table lists roughly 300,000 clones, roughly 80% of them singletons. Material for sequencing was peripheral blood. These receptor sequences come from a woman in her 50s who had recovered from COVID-19.

V gene TRBV12-3 or TRBV12-4 combines with J gene TRBJ1-2; possible D gene TRBD1, 6 bases. The CDR3 is 11 amino acids. V lost 7 bases to trimming and J lost 8 bases, with 11 bases between them. The chain's CDR3 is CASTPGVGYTF. The CDR3 region has the DNA TGTGCCAGCACCCCAGGGGTAGGCTACACCTTC.

The chain links TRBV7-2 to TRBJ2-5; 7 bases match TRBD1. The CDR3 covers 14 residues. The V gene's germline CDR1 is SGHTA and CDR2 FQGNSA. J was trimmed by 4 bases and V by 4 bases; bases with no gene match: 6. CDR3 region: CASSSQTGPETQYF. CDR3 DNA sequence: TGTGCCAGCAGCTCCCAGACAGGGCCAGAGACCCAGTACTTC.

In this sample, this clone turned up a few times. The V and J genes are TRBV5-8 and TRBJ1-1, with 7 bases that match TRBD1. Unmatched junction bases numbered 10, after V lost 0 bases and J lost 5 bases. Germline CDR1 and CDR2: SGHTS and YDEGEE. CDR3 size: 16 residues. The CDR3 nucleotides are TGTGCCAGCAGCTTGGCGAGGGGGCTGGGGGGAACTGAAGCTTTCTTT. It yields the protein CASSLARGLGGTEAFF.

The chain joins TRBV2 to TRBJ1-5, with a possible D match to TRBD1 (5 bases). CDR3 length: 13 residues. V shed 4 bases and J shed 2 bases, with 6 bases lying between them. CDR1 is SNHLY and CDR2 is FYNNEI in the germline V gene. CDR3 nucleotides: TGTGCCAGCAGTGGACAGCGCAATCAGCCCCAGCATTTT. Protein sequence: CASSGQRNQPQHF.

The chain couples TRBV30 to TRBJ1-4; D is undetermined. V was pared by 5 bases and J by 8 bases, with 9 bases between. The CDR3 consists of 11 residues. CDR1 GTSNPN and CDR2 SVGIG come from the germline V gene (reference sequence). CDR3 region: CAWRAGEKLFF. The CDR3 nucleotides read TGTGCCTGGCGGGCGGGGGAAAAACTGTTTTTT.

This chain joins TRBV12-3 or TRBV12-4 and TRBJ2-7; D unclear. The V and J ends lost 2 bases and 6 bases respectively, with 11 bases between them. The CDR3 loop spans 13 amino acids. CDR3 sequence reads: CASSLPSFGEQYF. CDR3 sequence (DNA): TGTGCCAGCAGTTTACCGAGCTTCGGCGAGCAGTACTTC.

The chain has TRBV5-1 and TRBJ1-5; D remains unclear. Germline V gives CDR1 SGHRS, CDR2 YFSETQ. The V gene lost 2 bases and the J gene lost 3 bases, with 9 bases spanning the gap. This CDR3 is built from 14 residues. The CDR3 is CASSFEGLNQPQHF. CDR3 nucleotides: TGCGCCAGCAGCTTCGAAGGACTCAATCAGCCCCAGCATTTT.

The CDR3 spells CASSLGLANEQYF. CDR3 DNA sequence: TGTGCCAGCTCATTGGGACTAGCGAACGAGCAGTACTTC. V usage is TRBV18 and J usage is TRBJ2-7, with 10 bases matching TRBD2. The CDR3 runs 13 residues. Germline lookup yields CDR1 KGHSH and CDR2 LQKENI. Trimming took 5 bases from V and 5 from J; bases not matched to a gene: 3.

The chain employs TRBV2 and TRBJ1-1; TRBD1 is a possible D gene (5 bases). Trimming stripped 5 bases from V and 5 bases from J, with 15 bases between. The CDR3 consists of 14 residues. From germline, CDR1 is SNHLY and CDR2 FYNNEI. The CDR3 sequence: CASSLLREGTEAFF. Here the CDR3 DNA reads TGTGCCAGCAGTCTACTCAGGGAAGGTACTGAAGCTTTCTTT.